Below, 8 T cell receptor beta chains from the same sample are listed, as sequenced in a study of Tregs in tolerant kidney transplant recipients. This table comes from immunoSEQ multiplex PCR, and its TCRdb copy is limited to in-frame clones, with some not included. The data show about 69,000 clones, 70% to 90% seen once. The sample consisted of CD4+ T cells from blood, taken before the transplant. These receptors were taken from a human donor who received a combined kidney and bone marrow transplant.

This clone was recorded once. This chain uses TRBV5-8 with TRBJ1-3, with 7 nucleotides matching TRBD1. Germline CDR1 is SGHTS and CDR2 is YDEGEE. The trim removed 3 bases at V and 4 bases at J, leaving 10 bases unmatched. This CDR3 contains 16 residues. CDR3 nucleotide sequence: TGTGCCAGCAGCTCGGGACAGACCAGGACGGGAAACACCATATATTTT. Its protein is CASSSGQTRTGNTIYF.

This clone is a singleton in its sample. J is TRBJ1-1 and V is TRBV2, with TRBD1 matching over 9 bases. The CDR3 is 14 residues long. Germline CDR1 and CDR2: SNHLY and FYNNEI. The V segment lost 6 bases and the J segment 0 bases; nucleotides outside the gene matches: 2. The chain's CDR3 is CASSRQGVNTEAFF. In nucleotides, the CDR3 is TGTGCCAGCAGCCGACAGGGGGTGAACACTGAAGCTTTCTTT. Together with reference TRBV2 and TRBJ1-1, the CDR3 gives the full variable domain: EPEVTQTPSHQVTQMGQEVILRCVPISNHLYFYWYRQILGQKVEFLVSFYNNEISEKSEIFDDQFSVERPDGSNFTLKIRSTKLEDSAMYFCASSRQGVNTEAFFGQGTRLTVV.

V is TRBV27 and J is TRBJ1-5; D is undetermined. The CDR3 runs 17 residues. Trimming pared 4 bases from V and 0 bases from J, leaving 16 bases between. The germline CDR1 and CDR2 sequences are MNHEY and SMNVEV (reference sequence). The CDR3 sequence: CASSSRNSVYSNQPQHF. CDR3 sequence (DNA): TGTGCCAGCAGTTCCCGCAACAGTGTCTATAGCAATCAGCCCCAGCATTTT.

This chain joins TRBV4-1 and TRBJ1-2; a possible D gene is TRBD1 (5 bases). The CDR3 totals 14 residues. Germline lookup yields CDR1 MGHRA and CDR2 YSYEKL. V was trimmed by 0 bases and J by 2 bases, leaving 7 bases between them. For the CDR3, the DNA is TGCGCCAGCAGCCAAGACAGGGTAAACTATGGCTACACCTTC. This sequence encodes CASSQDRVNYGYTF.

The CDR3 sequence: CASSFTADPNYGYTF. The CDR3 DNA follows: TGTGCCAGCAGTTTTACGGCGGATCCTAACTATGGCTACACCTTC. V gene TRBV28 combines with J gene TRBJ1-2; D is unclear. V was clipped by 3 bases and J by 0 bases, with 11 bases between them. The CDR3 length is 15 residues. Germline CDR1 is MDHEN and CDR2 is SYDVKM.

CDR3 in amino acids: CASSLWAPGNSGNTIYF. The CDR3 DNA is TGTGCCAGCAGCTTATGGGCCCCAGGGAACTCTGGAAACACCATATATTTT. V and J are TRBV11-2 and TRBJ1-3; D might be TRBD1 (5 bases). Trimming pared 2 bases from V and 0 bases from J, leaving 14 bases between. The CDR3 is 17 amino acids. The germline gives CDR1 SGHAT, CDR2 FQNNGV.

This clone came up a few times. J is TRBJ1-1 and V is TRBV5-1, with D tentatively TRBD1 (6 bases). Germline CDR1 is SGHRS and CDR2 is YFSETQ. The CDR3 length is 14 residues. Trimming shortened V by 4 bases and J by 4 bases, and 14 bases separated the two germline ends. This chain's CDR3 is CASSVQEQGTEAFF. The CDR3 DNA follows: TGCGCCAGCAGCGTTCAGGAACAGGGCACTGAAGCTTTCTTT.

The V and J genes are TRBV2 and TRBJ2-3; D is possibly TRBD2 (5 bases). This CDR3 region has 11 residues. Germline CDR1 and CDR2: SNHLY and FYNNEI. V shed 6 bases and J shed 6 bases, with 7 bases lying between them. The CDR3 is CASRVADTQYF. The CDR3 coding sequence is TGTGCCAGCAGAGTAGCGGATACGCAGTATTTT. Full variable domain (remainder filled in from reference TRBV2 and TRBJ2-3): EPEVTQTPSHQVTQMGQEVILRCVPISNHLYFYWYRQILGQKVEFLVSFYNNEISEKSEIFDDQFSVERPDGSNFTLKIRSTKLEDSAMYFCASRVADTQYFGPGTRLTVL.